These 28 T cell receptor beta chains originate from one sample sequenced in a study of blood T cells in healthy people across ages. A sample-barcoded 5' primer and a J-beta primer mix were used in a second PCR of roughly 7 to 12 cycles. TCRdb reprocessed the 5' RACE reads via MiXCR and lists one record per CDR3 protein. This sample carries roughly 800,000 distinct CDR3 sequences, 53% of them seen once, and the ten largest clones take around 41%. The sample was blood. These receptors all come from a man older than 75 in good health.

About this clonotype itself: A junction boundary mismatches the germline segment, possibly from a read error. The chain carries TRBV25-1 and TRBJ2-1; possible D gene TRBD2, 5 bases. Germline-derived CDR1 and CDR2 are MGHDK and SYGVNS. This CDR3 spans 14 amino acids. The CDR3 coding sequence is TGTGCCAGCGGTGAATATGGGAGCAACAATGAGCAGTTCTTC. It yields the protein CASGEYGSNNEQFF.

J is TRBJ2-7 and V is TRBV11-3, with 7 bases matching TRBD2. V lost 8 bases, J lost 7 bases, and 14 bases stayed unmatched. Germline CDR1 SGHNT, CDR2 YENEEA. The CDR3 totals 14 residues. CDR3: CASGPGGPYNEQYF. For the CDR3, the DNA is TGTGCCAGCGGTCCGGGGGGACCCTACAATGAGCAGTACTTC.

J is TRBJ2-7 and V is TRBV28; 10 bases are a match to TRBD1. Unmatched junction bases numbered 2, after V lost 7 bases and J lost 5 bases. The germline CDR1 and CDR2 sequences are MDHEN and SYDVKM. This CDR3 is built from 12 residues. The CDR3 spells CASIGQGDEQYF. In DNA, the CDR3 is TGTGCCAGCATTGGACAGGGGGACGAGCAGTACTTC.

This chain connects TRBV15 to TRBJ2-3; 9 bases line up with TRBD1. The germline V gene encodes CDR1 LNHNV and CDR2 YYDKDF (reference sequence). The CDR3 spans 16 residues. Trimming removed 5 bases from V and 4 bases from J; junction bases left unmatched: 10. The CDR3, as DNA: TGTGCCACCAGCCTCCCGGGGACAGGGCGCCCAGATACGCAGTATTTT. It yields the protein CATSLPGTGRPDTQYF.

The chain joins TRBV20-1 to TRBJ2-7, with D perhaps matching TRBD1 (6 bases). Trimming took 1 base from V and 3 from J, leaving 16 bases between them. Germline V gene sequence: CDR1 DFQATT, CDR2 SNEGSKA (reference sequence). The CDR3 consists of 15 residues. This chain's CDR3 is CSARVGTKLNYEQYF. CDR3 sequence (DNA): TGCAGTGCTAGAGTAGGGACAAAGCTAAACTACGAGCAGTACTTC.

V is TRBV28 and J is TRBJ2-4; D possibly corresponds to TRBD1 (5 bases). V was pared by 3 bases and J by 2 bases, with 11 bases between. This CDR3 is 15 amino acids long. CDR1 and CDR2 (germline): MDHEN, SYDVKM. CDR3 nucleotide sequence: TGTGCCAGCAGTTTCAACAGGTTGTCCAAAAACATTCAGTACTTC. Its translation: CASSFNRLSKNIQYF.

There are a few counts of this clonotype. This sequence joins TRBV29-1 and TRBJ2-1, with 9 nucleotides matching TRBD1. Germline CDR1 is SQVTM and CDR2 is ANQGSEA. The CDR3 totals 14 residues. V gave up 7 bases and J gave up 2 bases; unmatched junction bases: 6. CDR3 nucleotides: TGCAGCGCCGAGGGGACAGGGACCTACAATGAGCAGTTCTTC. It is translated as CSAEGTGTYNEQFF.

The rearrangement links TRBV12-3 or TRBV12-4 to TRBJ2-5, with D perhaps matching TRBD1 (5 bases). The CDR3 is 15 amino acids. Trimming cost V 5 bases and J 2 bases, with 15 bases left between them. The CDR3 DNA sequence: TGTGCCAGCAGTCCCATACAGGTCCGACAAGAGACCCAGTACTTC. It is translated as CASSPIQVRQETQYF.

This clonotype was seen a few times. This chain uses TRBV6-5 with TRBJ2-3, with a tentative D call TRBD2 (5 bases). Germline V CDR1 and CDR2: MNHEY, SVGAGI. The CDR3 length is 14 residues. V was trimmed by 7 bases and J by 4 bases, leaving 15 bases between them. The CDR3, as DNA: TGTGCCAGCACCCCCGGATCGGAGGCAGATACGCAGTATTTT. Amino acid sequence: CASTPGSEADTQYF.

The V and J genes are TRBV12-3 or TRBV12-4 and TRBJ1-1; no firm D call. The ends were cut back, 6 bases at V and 11 bases at J, with 19 bases in the middle. CDR3 size: 13 residues. Here the CDR3 reads CASRATAPRSAFF. The DNA of the CDR3 is TGTGCCAGCAGGGCCACAGCCCCTCGGAGTGCTTTCTTT.

As concerns this clonotype: The junction differs from germline at one of its ends, possibly a read error. For the CDR3, the DNA is TGCGCCAGCAGCGCAAATACAGGGGGCCAAGAGACCCAGGACTTC. Its protein product is CASSANTGGQETQDF. This chain uses TRBV5-1 with TRBJ2-5, with TRBD1 matching over 9 bases. CDR1 SGHRS and CDR2 YFSETQ come from the germline V gene. The CDR3 loop spans 15 amino acids.

This clonotype was counted only a few times. The V gene is TRBV9, the J gene TRBJ1-6; 7 bases match TRBD1. This CDR3 is 15 amino acids long. V shed 0 bases, J shed 7 bases, and the junction held 4 bases outside the gene matches. Germline V gene data show CDR1 as SGDLS and CDR2 as YYNGEE. Here the CDR3 reads CASSVGAGGNSPLHF. The CDR3 bases are TGTGCCAGCAGCGTAGGGGCAGGGGGAAATTCACCCCTCCACTTT.

The table lists this clonotype with a count of one. The chain recombines TRBV20-1 with TRBJ2-3, with TRBD1 matching over 8 bases. CDR1 DFQATT and CDR2 SNEGSKA come from the germline V gene (reference sequence). V lost 6 bases and J lost 6; bases outside the gene matches: 2. The CDR3 contains 11 residues. CDR3 sequence (DNA): TGCAGTGCCGCAGGGGGCGATACGCAGTATTTT. Protein product: CSAAGGDTQYF.

The chain recombines TRBV25-1 with TRBJ2-7, with 10 bases that match TRBD1. V lost 3 bases, J lost 1 base, and 3 bases stayed unmatched. The CDR3 is made up of 15 amino acids. The germline V gene has CDR1 MGHDK and CDR2 SYGVNS. DNA of the CDR3: TGTGCCAGCAGTGACGGGACAGGGGTTTCCTACGAGCAGTACTTC. This codes for CASSDGTGVSYEQYF.

CDR3 amino acids: CASSWTSGNTQYF. Written as DNA, the CDR3 is TGTGCCAGCAGCTGGACTAGCGGAAATACGCAGTATTTT. The chain is built from TRBV11-2 and TRBJ2-3; 10 nucleotides align to TRBD2. The CDR3 is made up of 13 amino acids. Looked up from germline, CDR1 is SGHAT and CDR2 is FQNNGV. Trimming cost V 4 bases and J 7 bases; bases outside gene matches: 2.

The chain recombines TRBV7-6 with TRBJ2-1, with TRBD2 identical over 8 bases. J gave up 2 bases and V 0 bases, and 6 bases lay outside the gene matches. Germline CDR1 reads SGHVS; CDR2 reads FNYEAQ. The CDR3 contains 17 residues. CDR3 protein: CASSLAGAGVAYNEQFF. The CDR3 DNA reads TGTGCCAGCAGCTTAGCGGGAGCGGGAGTGGCCTACAATGAGCAGTTCTTC. Drawing the rest from reference TRBV7-6 and TRBJ2-1, the complete variable domain is GAGVSQSPRYKVTKRGQDVALRCDPISGHVSLYWYRQALGQGPEFLTYFNYEAQQDKSGLPNDRFSAERPEGSISTLTIQRTEQRDSAMYRCASSLAGAGVAYNEQFFGPGTRLTVL.

V usage is TRBV20-1 and J usage is TRBJ2-1, with 12 bases lining up with TRBD1. The J call is doubtful: the DNA matches TRBJ2-7 better. CDR3 size: 15 residues. Germline CDR1 is DFQATT and CDR2 is SNEGSKA (reference sequence). CDR3 protein: CSASRGTGGGFEQYF. The CDR3 nucleotides are TGCAGTGCTAGTAGGGGGACAGGGGGCGGATTCGAGCAGTACTTC.

This clonotype appeared many times. This chain links TRBV7-2 with TRBJ2-1; no definite D call. Deletions cut 0 bases from V and 3 bases from J, with 12 bases between. The CDR3 length is 16 residues. Germline CDR1 reads SGHTA; CDR2 reads FQGNSA. CDR3 residues: CASSLASQVIYNEQFF. DNA of the CDR3: TGTGCCAGCAGCTTAGCGTCCCAGGTTATCTACAATGAGCAGTTCTTC.

The rearrangement links TRBV5-1 to TRBJ2-3; perhaps D is TRBD1 or TRBD2 (6 bases each). CDR1 and CDR2 (germline): SGHRS, YFSETQ. Trimming left V 0 bases short and J 14 bases short, with 22 bases between. The CDR3 runs to 15 residues. CDR3 in DNA: TGCGCCAGCAGCTTGGCCCCAGGGGAGGACAGAGACGCGTATTTT. Translated: CASSLAPGEDRDAYF.

The rearrangement joins TRBV6-1 to TRBJ2-4, with D perhaps matching TRBD2 (6 bases). CDR3 length equals 13 residues. Trimming shortened V by 7 bases and J by 8 bases, and 15 bases separated the two germline ends. Germline CDR1 and CDR2: MNHNS and SASEGT. The CDR3, as DNA: TGTGCCAGCACGGGACGGAGGGTGGACATTCAGTACTTC. Translating it yields CASTGRRVDIQYF.

This clonotype was found a few times. V and J are TRBV20-1 and TRBJ1-4; no definite D call. V dropped 4 bases and J dropped 4 bases, with 4 bases sitting between them. From germline, CDR1 is DFQATT and CDR2 SNEGSKA (reference sequence). CDR3 length: 11 residues. The CDR3 DNA reads as TGCAGTGCTAAAAGTAATGAAAAACTGTTTTTT. The encoded protein is CSAKSNEKLFF.

The rearrangement uses TRBV10-3 and TRBJ2-3, with 12 bases aligning to TRBD1. The CDR3 is 13 residues long. V lost 8 bases to trimming and J lost 10 bases; unmatched junction nucleotides: 7. CDR1 is ENHRY and CDR2 is SYGVKD in the germline V gene. CDR3 in amino acids: CAIRDRGPLAQYF. Written as DNA, the CDR3 is TGTGCCATCCGGGACAGGGGGCCCCTCGCGCAGTATTTT.

This rearrangement joins TRBV12-3 or TRBV12-4 to TRBJ2-7; tentatively, D is TRBD2 (6 bases). The germline V and J ends were trimmed by 6 bases and 2 bases, with 14 bases remaining between them. The CDR3 is 14 amino acids. For the CDR3, the DNA is TGTGCCAGCAGCCAATTGGGACTCCCCTACGAGCAGTACTTC. Translating it yields CASSQLGLPYEQYF.

In DNA form, the CDR3 reads TGCGCCAGCAGCCCTGGGAGGACAGGGAACAATGAGCAGTTCTTC. It specifies CASSPGRTGNNEQFF. This sequence joins TRBV5-1 and TRBJ2-1; 8 nucleotides match TRBD1. Germline values: CDR1 SGHRS, CDR2 YFSETQ. The CDR3 is 15 amino acids. Unmatched junction bases numbered 8, after V lost 4 bases and J lost 5 bases.

The chain carries TRBV7-6 and TRBJ2-3; no clear D gene. V shed 4 bases and J shed 0 bases, with 8 bases lying between them. The CDR3 covers 14 residues. The germline V gene has CDR1 SGHVS and CDR2 FNYEAQ. In nucleotides, the CDR3 is TGTGCCAGCAGCTCCGGACCAAGCACAGATACGCAGTATTTT. This codes for CASSSGPSTDTQYF.

The sample holds many counts of this clonotype. The rearrangement uses TRBV3-1 and TRBJ2-4; D gene uncertain. Germline values: CDR1 LGHDT, CDR2 YNNKEL (reference sequence). V was clipped by 1 base and J by 9 bases, with 16 bases between them. CDR3 length equals 15 residues. This CDR3 reads CASSQVSHPDGIQYF. The CDR3 nucleotides read TGTGCCAGCAGCCAAGTTAGTCACCCCGATGGCATTCAGTACTTC.

V is TRBV5-1 and J is TRBJ1-2, with 9 bases identical to TRBD1. J lost 8 bases, V lost 4 bases, and 9 bases had no gene match. Germline CDR1 is SGHRS and CDR2 is YFSETQ. CDR3 length equals 14 residues. The CDR3 reads CASSATGGERGYTF. In DNA, the CDR3 is TGCGCCAGCAGCGCCACAGGGGGCGAAAGAGGCTACACCTTC.

This clonotype came up many times. This chain joins TRBV28 and TRBJ2-7; D remains unclear. The CDR3 contains 16 residues. V lost 3 bases and J lost 0, with 15 bases in between. CDR1 and CDR2 (germline): MDHEN, SYDVKM. The CDR3 nucleotides are TGTGCCAGCAGTTTTCGCCTCGACAAACTCTCCTACGAGCAGTACTTC. This encodes CASSFRLDKLSYEQYF. Full variable domain (outside the CDR3, taken from reference TRBV28 and TRBJ2-7): DVKVTQSSRYLVKRTGEKVFLECVQDMDHENMFWYRQDPGLGLRLIYFSYDVKMKEKGDIPEGYSVSREKKERFSLILESASTNQTSMYLCASSFRLDKLSYEQYFGPGTRLTVT.